The rows below give T cell receptor beta chains drawn from one sample of a study of CD8 T cells in ankylosing spondylitis. From the 5' RACE reads, TCRdb called clonotypes with MiXCR, one entry per CDR3 protein. The table records some 350,000 distinct CDR3 sequences, roughly 14% of them present only once. Material for sequencing was blood, either unsorted or a sorted T cell fraction (not recorded which). The receptor source for this set is a male donor with ankylosing spondylitis or in good health (not recorded which). Each CDR3 is given without its conserved first and last residue. Each record gives: J gene, V gene, clone size, CDR3 protein. Size values are once, few and many counts, or a class for expanded clones, and some rows have none.

TRBJ2-5	TRBV24-1	few	ATSSGDSQETQY
TRBJ2-1	TRBV5-1	few	ASSLAWSTSYNEQF
TRBJ2-6	TRBV5-1	few	ASSPVPIGSGANVLT
TRBJ2-7	TRBV12-3/TRBV12-4	many	ASSSGRGGYEQY
TRBJ2-4	TRBV6-1	few	ASSDRQGENIQY
TRBJ2-7	TRBV3-1	few	ASSPEKTGNPYEQY
TRBJ2-7	TRBV11-2	-	ASSLEPRTARHSYEQY
TRBJ2-3	TRBV4-1	few	ASSQEQAPADTQY
TRBJ1-2	TRBV2	-	ASIRSTGRYGYT
TRBJ2-5	TRBV5-1	-	ASSSSGTVYQETQY
TRBJ2-7	TRBV5-1	few	ASSGDSGTYEQY
TRBJ1-3	TRBV10-2	-	ASSGDISGNTIY
TRBJ1-2	TRBV4-2	many	ASSQGNYGYT
TRBJ1-1	TRBV12-3/TRBV12-4	-	ASSPSWSEVEAF
TRBJ2-1	TRBV5-1	few	ASRSGGLSNEQF